What follows are 32 T cell receptor beta chains derived from one specimen sequenced in a study of cytomegalovirus exposure and HLA in healthy donors. PCR involved 60 Vbeta and 13 Jbeta primers. Libraries were prepared by immunoSEQ multiplex PCR; TCRdb keeps only in-frame clonotypes and omits some of them. The sample includes 90,000 to 120,000 clones, approximately 70% of them seen just once. The sequenced material came from PBMCs. Receptor source: a middle-aged man in good health and CMV-seropositive.

The chain has TRBV7-2 and TRBJ2-1, with D unclear. Germline V gene data show CDR1 as SGHTA and CDR2 as FQGNSA. Trimming pared 2 bases from V and 6 bases from J, leaving 5 bases between. This CDR3 is 12 amino acids long. The CDR3: CASSLNSNEQFF. In DNA form, the CDR3 reads TGTGCCAGCAGCTTAAACTCCAATGAGCAGTTCTTC.

The DNA for the CDR3 is TGTGCCAGCAGCCGGGCTAGCGGCAAATTTAATGAGCAGTTCTTC. Its protein product is CASSRASGKFNEQFF. The chain uses TRBV7-9 and TRBJ2-1, with 7 bases aligning to TRBD2. The germline CDR1 and CDR2 sequences are SEHNR and FQNEAQ (reference sequence). This CDR3 contains 15 residues. V was clipped by 5 bases and J by 7 bases; unmatched bases: 11.

The chain couples TRBV5-1 to TRBJ1-4, with D perhaps TRBD1 (5 bases). Per the germline V gene, CDR1 is SGHRS and CDR2 is YFSETQ. CDR3 length equals 15 residues. Trimming took 2 bases from V and 2 from J, leaving 10 bases between them. The chain's CDR3 is CASSLTGSTNEKLFF. The CDR3 nucleotides read TGCGCCAGCAGCTTAACAGGATCGACTAATGAAAAACTGTTTTTT.

The chain joins TRBV4-2 to TRBJ2-7; the match to TRBD2 covers 10 bases. The CDR3 runs 15 residues. Germline V CDR1 and CDR2: LGHNA, YNFKEQ. With V trimmed by 4 bases and J by 2 bases, 5 bases remained unmatched. The CDR3 sequence: CASSLGTSETYEQYF. The CDR3 DNA reads TGTGCCAGCAGCCTCGGGACTAGCGAGACCTACGAGCAGTACTTC.

V is TRBV9 and J is TRBJ2-7; 10 nucleotides align to TRBD2. Germline trimming cut 0 bases from V and 7 bases from J; bases unmatched to any gene: 4. CDR3 length: 14 residues. Looked up from germline, CDR1 is SGDLS and CDR2 is YYNGEE. The CDR3 sequence is CASSVEGLAREQYF. CDR3 nucleotide sequence: TGTGCCAGCAGCGTAGAGGGACTAGCGAGGGAGCAGTACTTC.

The chain is built from TRBV6-1 and TRBJ1-1; D not resolved. This CDR3 is 13 amino acids long. Between the trimmed V and J ends, which lost 2 bases and 2 bases, there was a span of 6 bases. Germline CDR1 is MNHNS and CDR2 is SASEGT. The CDR3 DNA reads TGTGCCAGCAGTGAATTCTATAACACTGAAGCTTTCTTT. This encodes CASSEFYNTEAFF.

The chain combines TRBV5-1 with TRBJ2-1, with 8 bases fitting TRBD1. The CDR3 consists of 13 residues. The germline gives CDR1 SGHRS, CDR2 YFSETQ. The V and J ends lost 4 bases and 8 bases, in that order; junction bases with no gene match: 5. CDR3 protein: CASSPQGAYEQFF. The CDR3 nucleotides read TGCGCCAGCAGCCCGCAGGGGGCTTATGAGCAGTTCTTC. The full variable domain, rest sourced from reference TRBV5-1 and TRBJ2-1, is KAGVTQTPRYLIKTRGQQVTLSCSPISGHRSVSWYQQTPGQGLQFLFEYFSETQRNKGNFPGRFSGRQFSNSRSEMNVSTLELGDSALYLCASSPQGAYEQFFGPGTRLTVL.

The chain links TRBV25-1 to TRBJ1-5; unclear D gene. Trimming left V 4 bases short and J 0 bases short, with 10 bases between. CDR1 MGHDK and CDR2 SYGVNS come from the germline V gene. This CDR3 spans 15 amino acids. CDR3: CASSATTDSNQPQHF. The CDR3, as DNA: TGTGCCAGCAGTGCTACCACAGATAGCAATCAGCCCCAGCATTTT.

This clone appeared a few times. The chain couples TRBV6-1 to TRBJ2-3; 7 nucleotides agree with TRBD1. After removal of 6 bases from V and 9 bases from J, the junction contained 15 bases not matched to a gene. Germline lookup yields CDR1 MNHNS and CDR2 SASEGT. The CDR3 contains 15 residues. Here the CDR3 reads CASSPEGAGSQTQYF. CDR3 DNA: TGTGCCAGCAGCCCCGAGGGGGCAGGGTCGCAAACGCAGTATTTT.

The CDR3 spells CATSRGTQGARGYTF. In nucleotides, the CDR3 is TGTGCCACCAGCAGGGGAACACAGGGGGCACGGGGCTACACCTTC. This chain uses TRBV15 with TRBJ1-2, with 9 bases identical to TRBD1. Germline trimming cut 3 bases from V and 8 bases from J; bases unmatched to any gene: 10. Per germline, CDR1 LNHNV and CDR2 YYDKDF (reference sequence). The CDR3 loop spans 15 amino acids.

This clone has a handful of counts. This chain joins TRBV4-3 and TRBJ1-1, with 8 bases aligning to TRBD1. Trimming at V came to 8 bases and at J to 0 bases, leaving 11 bases not matched to a gene. The CDR3 spans 16 residues. The V gene's germline CDR1 is LGHNA and CDR2 YSLEER. CDR3 in DNA: TGCGCCAGCCCGGGGAGGACAGGGTCGATGAACACTGAAGCTTTCTTT. Encoded protein: CASPGRTGSMNTEAFF.

Only a few counts were recorded for this clone. This chain links TRBV6-6 with TRBJ1-3, with TRBD1 as a possible D gene (5 bases). The CDR3 extends over 16 amino acids. Germline loops: CDR1 MNHNY, CDR2 SVGAGI (reference sequence). V was clipped by 0 bases and J by 4 bases, with 13 bases between them. The CDR3 is CASSYSVRAAGNTIYF. The DNA for the CDR3 is TGTGCCAGCAGTTACTCGGTCAGGGCCGCGGGAAACACCATATATTTT.

This clone was picked up a small number of times. The chain has TRBV6-6 and TRBJ2-7; no clear D gene. The V and J ends lost 6 bases and 3 bases respectively, with 9 bases between them. The germline V gene encodes CDR1 MNHNY and CDR2 SVGAGI (reference sequence). The CDR3 loop spans 12 amino acids. CDR3 sequence reads: CASRDYSYEQYF. The CDR3 DNA sequence: TGTGCCAGCAGGGATTACAGCTACGAGCAGTACTTC.

The chain recombines TRBV7-9 with TRBJ2-7; D possibly corresponds to TRBD2 (6 bases). Germline-derived CDR1 and CDR2 are SEHNR and FQNEAQ (reference sequence). The CDR3 length is 14 residues. V lost 2 bases and J lost 2, with 10 bases in between. The CDR3 region is CASSLTGLTYEQYF. The CDR3, as DNA: TGTGCCAGCAGCTTAACGGGACTTACCTACGAGCAGTACTTC.

The V gene is TRBV2, the J gene TRBJ2-7, with 7 bases fitting TRBD2. From germline, CDR1 is SNHLY and CDR2 FYNNEI. The trim removed 7 bases at V and 3 bases at J, leaving 12 bases unmatched. CDR3 length: 15 residues. The CDR3 spells CASMMVTSADYEQYF. CDR3 coding DNA: TGTGCCAGCATGATGGTTACTAGCGCGGACTACGAGCAGTACTTC.

This chain links TRBV6-4 with TRBJ2-1; 11 bases match TRBD2. This CDR3 is 13 amino acids long. Germline V lookup: CDR1 MRHNA, CDR2 SNTAGT. The ends lost 6 bases at V and 10 bases at J; junction bases unmatched: 5. Written as DNA, the CDR3 is TGTGCCAGCAGCCCCGGGACTAGCGGCGAGCAGTTCTTC. Translating gives CASSPGTSGEQFF.

This clone was detected once. The chain couples TRBV9 to TRBJ2-1; D uncertain. CDR3 size: 12 residues. Germline assignment: CDR1 SGDLS and CDR2 YYNGEE. V gave up 5 bases and J gave up 1 base, with 4 bases separating them. The CDR3 reads CASSPSYNEQFF. As DNA, the CDR3 is TGTGCCAGCAGTCCTTCCTACAATGAGCAGTTCTTC.

This clone has a single count. This chain uses TRBV19 with TRBJ1-2; maybe TRBD1 (6 bases). The CDR3 totals 16 residues. V lost 3 bases, J lost 2 bases, and 16 bases lay in between. Germline V gene lookup returns CDR1 LNHDA and CDR2 SQIVND (reference sequence). The CDR3 here is CASSMRGPPANYGYTF. CDR3 in DNA: TGTGCCAGTAGTATGCGGGGGCCCCCCGCGAACTATGGCTACACCTTC.

The sample holds a few counts of this clone. The chain links TRBV4-2 to TRBJ2-6; D is perhaps TRBD2 (6 bases). Trimming took 0 bases from V and 4 from J, leaving 13 bases between them. This CDR3 region has 17 residues. Germline CDR1 and CDR2: LGHNA and YNFKEQ. The CDR3 protein is CASSQDGEDSGANVLTF. The CDR3, as DNA: TGTGCCAGCAGCCAAGATGGGGAGGATTCGGGGGCCAACGTCCTGACTTTC.

The rearrangement joins TRBV27 to TRBJ2-1; 7 nucleotides line up with TRBD1. V lost 6 bases to trimming and J lost 1 base; unmatched junction nucleotides: 3. Germline V gene data show CDR1 as MNHEY and CDR2 as SMNVEV (reference sequence). The CDR3 has 14 amino acids. The CDR3: CASRDRLSYNEQFF. The CDR3 DNA reads TGTGCCAGCAGGGACAGGCTTTCCTACAATGAGCAGTTCTTC.

The V and J genes are TRBV5-1 and TRBJ2-2; 9 bases fit TRBD1. V was clipped by 4 bases and J by 5 bases; unmatched bases: 12. The CDR3 covers 17 residues. Germline lookup yields CDR1 SGHRS and CDR2 YFSETQ. CDR3 in amino acids: CASSIDIGTGRTGELFF. CDR3 nucleotide sequence: TGCGCCAGCAGCATAGATATTGGGACAGGGCGAACCGGGGAGCTGTTTTTT.

The rearrangement links TRBV5-1 to TRBJ1-4; D might be TRBD1 (6 bases). CDR3 size: 16 residues. V lost 0 bases and J lost 6, with 15 bases in between. Germline loops: CDR1 SGHRS, CDR2 YFSETQ. The CDR3 sequence: CASSLVTGTYYEKLFF. The CDR3 coding sequence is TGCGCCAGCAGCTTGGTTACAGGGACCTACTATGAAAAACTGTTTTTT.

This clone has a single count. The J gene is TRBJ1-1, the V gene TRBV15; 8 bases map to TRBD1. Losses at the gene ends were 4 bases for V and 4 bases for J; bases not matched to a gene: 5. Per germline, CDR1 LNHNV and CDR2 YYDKDF (reference sequence). CDR3 length equals 14 residues. CDR3 nucleotide sequence: TGTGCCACCAGCAACCTGGACAGGGTCACTGAAGCTTTCTTT. Translating it yields CATSNLDRVTEAFF. Full variable domain (missing parts from reference TRBV15 and TRBJ1-1): DAMVIQNPRYQVTQFGKPVTLSCSQTLNHNVMYWYQQKSSQAPKLLFHYYDKDFNNEADTPDNFQSRRPNTSFCFLDIRSPGLGDTAMYLCATSNLDRVTEAFFGQGTRLTVV.

The rearrangement links TRBV5-1 to TRBJ2-7, with a weak D call TRBD1 (5 bases). The CDR3 extends over 14 amino acids. Germline lookup yields CDR1 SGHRS and CDR2 YFSETQ. The V gene lost 1 base and the J gene lost 0 bases, with 8 bases spanning the gap. CDR3 sequence reads: CASSLTGTSYEQYV. The CDR3 bases are TGCGCCAGCAGCTTGACAGGAACCTCCTACGAGCAGTACGTC.

This clone was observed a handful of times. This rearrangement joins TRBV30 to TRBJ2-3; TRBD2 aligns across 8 bases. The V gene end was trimmed by 8 bases and the J gene end by 0 bases; junction bases not matched to a gene: 13. Per germline, CDR1 GTSNPN and CDR2 SVGIG (reference sequence). The CDR3 extends over 16 amino acids. The DNA for the CDR3 is TGTGCCCTTGGCCTGGGCGCGGGGGGTAGCACAGATACGCAGTATTTT. Protein sequence: CALGLGAGGSTDTQYF.

The rearrangement joins TRBV4-3 to TRBJ2-7, with TRBD1 identical over 11 bases. Germline values: CDR1 LGHNA, CDR2 YSLEER. V shed 4 bases, J shed 2 bases, and the junction held 4 bases outside the gene matches. The CDR3 is made up of 15 amino acids. For the CDR3, the DNA is TGCGCCAGCAGCCTCGGACAGGGGGCAGCCTACGAGCAGTACTTC. This encodes CASSLGQGAAYEQYF.

This rearrangement joins TRBV7-3 to TRBJ2-2; 7 nucleotides match TRBD2. Unmatched junction bases numbered 0, after V lost 2 bases and J lost 6 bases. This CDR3 spans 13 amino acids. Germline assignment: CDR1 SGHTA and CDR2 FQGTGA. CDR3 protein: CASSLGGAGELFF. DNA of the CDR3: TGTGCCAGCAGCTTAGGGGGGGCCGGGGAGCTGTTTTTT.

The chain joins TRBV27 to TRBJ2-7; D possibly corresponds to TRBD1 (7 bases). Trimming stripped 2 bases from V and 2 bases from J, with 10 bases between. CDR3 length equals 14 residues. Germline lookup yields CDR1 MNHEY and CDR2 SMNVEV (reference sequence). This CDR3 reads CASSLGRGAYEQYF. CDR3 in DNA: TGTGCCAGCAGTTTAGGCAGGGGGGCCTACGAGCAGTACTTC.

The rearrangement links TRBV9 to TRBJ1-1; TRBD1 is a possible D gene (6 bases). Germline V gene lookup returns CDR1 SGDLS and CDR2 YYNGEE. The ends were cut back, 0 bases at V and 1 base at J, with 19 bases in the middle. This CDR3 contains 18 residues. CDR3 in DNA: TGTGCCAGCAGCGTAGAGGGGGGGTCCCTCGTACAGAACACTGAAGCTTTCTTT. As protein: CASSVEGGSLVQNTEAFF.

This chain uses TRBV9 with TRBJ2-5; D is possibly TRBD2 (5 bases). CDR3 length: 16 amino acids. Trimming took off 0 bases at V and 3 bases at J, with 15 bases between the two ends. Germline V lookup: CDR1 SGDLS, CDR2 YYNGEE. Here the CDR3 reads CASSVDEGRLKETQYF. The DNA for the CDR3 is TGTGCCAGCAGCGTAGATGAAGGGAGATTGAAAGAGACCCAGTACTTC.

This clone was detected only a few times. The gene calls are TRBV6-5 and TRBJ1-1; D is possibly TRBD1 (6 bases). Germline V gene sequence: CDR1 MNHEY, CDR2 SVGAGI. This CDR3 comprises 15 residues. Trimming shortened V by 0 bases and J by 6 bases, and 14 bases separated the two germline ends. The CDR3 loop is CASSYSTGGYAEAFF. The CDR3 region has the DNA TGTGCCAGCAGTTACTCAACGGGGGGCTATGCTGAAGCTTTCTTT.

This rearrangement joins TRBV4-1 to TRBJ2-1; 16 bases line up with TRBD2. Germline V gene lookup returns CDR1 MGHRA and CDR2 YSYEKL. V lost 0 bases to trimming and J lost 1 base; unmatched junction nucleotides: 9. The CDR3 length is 21 residues. In DNA, the CDR3 is TGCGCCAGCAGCCAAGATCGTGGGACTAGCGGGAGGGCCAGATCCTACAATGAGCAGTTCTTC. Its translation is CASSQDRGTSGRARSYNEQFF.